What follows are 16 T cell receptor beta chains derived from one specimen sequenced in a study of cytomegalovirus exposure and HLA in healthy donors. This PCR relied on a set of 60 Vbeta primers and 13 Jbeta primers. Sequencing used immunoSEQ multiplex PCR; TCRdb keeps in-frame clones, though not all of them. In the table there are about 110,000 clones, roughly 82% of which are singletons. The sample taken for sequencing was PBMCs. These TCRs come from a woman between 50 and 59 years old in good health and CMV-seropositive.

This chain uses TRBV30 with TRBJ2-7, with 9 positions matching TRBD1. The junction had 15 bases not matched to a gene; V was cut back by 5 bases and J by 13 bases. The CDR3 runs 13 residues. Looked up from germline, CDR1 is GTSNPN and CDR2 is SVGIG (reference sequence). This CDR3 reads CAWSPPGQGRTYF. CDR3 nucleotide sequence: TGTGCCTGGTCACCTCCGGGACAGGGCAGAACTTACTTC.

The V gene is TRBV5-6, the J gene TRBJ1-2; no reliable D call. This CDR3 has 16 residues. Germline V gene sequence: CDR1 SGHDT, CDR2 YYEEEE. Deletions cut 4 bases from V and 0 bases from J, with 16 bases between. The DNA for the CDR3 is TGTGCCAGCAGCGTGTCGCTAGACGGGACTAACTATGGCTACACCTTC. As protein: CASSVSLDGTNYGYTF.

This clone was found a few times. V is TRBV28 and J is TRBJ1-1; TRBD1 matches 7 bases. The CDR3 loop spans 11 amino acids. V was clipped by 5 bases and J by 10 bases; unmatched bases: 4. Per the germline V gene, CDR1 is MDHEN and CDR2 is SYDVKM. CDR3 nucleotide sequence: TGTGCCAGCAGTCTGACAGGGATAGCTTTCTTT. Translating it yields CASSLTGIAFF. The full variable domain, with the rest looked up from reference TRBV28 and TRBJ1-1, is DVKVTQSSRYLVKRTGEKVFLECVQDMDHENMFWYRQDPGLGLRLIYFSYDVKMKEKGDIPEGYSVSREKKERFSLILESASTNQTSMYLCASSLTGIAFFGQGTRLTVV.

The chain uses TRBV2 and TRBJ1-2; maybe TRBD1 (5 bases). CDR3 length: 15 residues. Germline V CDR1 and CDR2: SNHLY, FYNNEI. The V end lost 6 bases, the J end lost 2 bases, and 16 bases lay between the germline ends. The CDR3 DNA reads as TGTGCCAGCAGCCTGGGGGGGAAGAGGAACTATGGCTACACCTTC. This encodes CASSLGGKRNYGYTF.

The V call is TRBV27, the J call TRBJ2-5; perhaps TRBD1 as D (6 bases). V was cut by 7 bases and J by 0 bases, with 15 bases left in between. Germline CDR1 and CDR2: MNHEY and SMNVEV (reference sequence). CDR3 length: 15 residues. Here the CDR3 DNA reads TGTGCCAGCACCAAACGAGGGGGTAACCAAGAGACCCAGTACTTC. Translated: CASTKRGGNQETQYF.

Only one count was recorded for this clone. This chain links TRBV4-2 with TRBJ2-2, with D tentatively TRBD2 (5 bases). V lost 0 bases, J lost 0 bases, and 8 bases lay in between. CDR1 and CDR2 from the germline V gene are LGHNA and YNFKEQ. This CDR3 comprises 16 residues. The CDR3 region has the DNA TGTGCCAGCAGCCAAGATTTCGGGGCGAACACCGGGGAGCTGTTTTTT. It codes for CASSQDFGANTGELFF.

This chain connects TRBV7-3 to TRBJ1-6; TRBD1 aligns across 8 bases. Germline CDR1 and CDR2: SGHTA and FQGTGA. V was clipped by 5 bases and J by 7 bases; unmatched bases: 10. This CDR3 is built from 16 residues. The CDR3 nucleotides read TGTGCCAGCAGCCTACTCGGACAGGGTGGGAATTCACCCCTCCACTTT. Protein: CASSLLGQGGNSPLHF.

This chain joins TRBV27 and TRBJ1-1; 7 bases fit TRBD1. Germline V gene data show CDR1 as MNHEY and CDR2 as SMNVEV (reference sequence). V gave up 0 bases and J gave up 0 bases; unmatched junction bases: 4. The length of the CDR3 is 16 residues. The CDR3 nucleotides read TGTGCCAGCAGTTTATCGATGACAGGGATGAACACTGAAGCTTTCTTT. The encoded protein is CASSLSMTGMNTEAFF.

The CDR3 DNA reads as TGTGCCTGGAGTGCGGGACACCTGATCAATGAGCAGTTCTTC. Translating gives CAWSAGHLINEQFF. This chain connects TRBV30 to TRBJ2-1; TRBD1 might be the D (6 bases). This CDR3 has 14 residues. Germline CDR1 is GTSNPN and CDR2 is SVGIG (reference sequence). V lost 1 base and J lost 6, with 13 bases in between.

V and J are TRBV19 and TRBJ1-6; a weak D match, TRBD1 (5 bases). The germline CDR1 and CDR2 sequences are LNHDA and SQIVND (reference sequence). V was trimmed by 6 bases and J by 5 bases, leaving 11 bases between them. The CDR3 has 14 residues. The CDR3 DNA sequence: TGTGCCAGTAGCCTGGGACTGAATAATTCACCCCTCCACTTT. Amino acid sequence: CASSLGLNNSPLHF.

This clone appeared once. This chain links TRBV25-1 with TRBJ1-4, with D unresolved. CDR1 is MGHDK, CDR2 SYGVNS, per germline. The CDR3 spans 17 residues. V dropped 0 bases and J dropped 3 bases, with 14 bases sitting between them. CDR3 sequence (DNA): TGTGCCAGCAGTGAATATTCCCGGGAAACGCCTAATGAAAAACTGTTTTTT. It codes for CASSEYSRETPNEKLFF.

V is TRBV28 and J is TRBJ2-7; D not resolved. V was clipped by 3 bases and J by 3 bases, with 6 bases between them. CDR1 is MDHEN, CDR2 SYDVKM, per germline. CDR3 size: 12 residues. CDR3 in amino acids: CASSFQNYEQYF. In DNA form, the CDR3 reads TGTGCCAGCAGTTTCCAGAACTACGAGCAGTACTTC. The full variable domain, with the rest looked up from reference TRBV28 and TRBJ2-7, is DVKVTQSSRYLVKRTGEKVFLECVQDMDHENMFWYRQDPGLGLRLIYFSYDVKMKEKGDIPEGYSVSREKKERFSLILESASTNQTSMYLCASSFQNYEQYFGPGTRLTVT.

The CDR3 loop reads CASSRRGYEQYF. CDR3 bases: TGTGCCAGTAGTAGAAGGGGCTACGAGCAGTACTTC. J is TRBJ2-7 and V is TRBV19, with D possibly being TRBD1 (5 bases). There are 12 residues in the CDR3. V dropped 4 bases and J dropped 3 bases, with 7 bases sitting between them. Germline CDR1 and CDR2: LNHDA and SQIVND (reference sequence).

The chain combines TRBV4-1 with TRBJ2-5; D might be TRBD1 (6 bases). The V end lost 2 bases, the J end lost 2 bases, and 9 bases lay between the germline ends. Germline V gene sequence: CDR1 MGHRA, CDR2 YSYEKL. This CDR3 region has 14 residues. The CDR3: CASSQQGFQETQYF. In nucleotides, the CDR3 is TGCGCCAGCAGCCAACAGGGGTTTCAAGAGACCCAGTACTTC.

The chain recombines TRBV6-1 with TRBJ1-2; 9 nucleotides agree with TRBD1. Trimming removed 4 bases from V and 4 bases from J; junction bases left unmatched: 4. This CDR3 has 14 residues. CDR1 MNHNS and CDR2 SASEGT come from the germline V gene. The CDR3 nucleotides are TGTGCCAGCAGTGGGGGACAGGGTGGCTATGGCTACACCTTC. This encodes CASSGGQGGYGYTF.

CDR3 sequence (DNA): TGTGCCACCATCGAGGGAGGCACAGATACGCAGTATTTT. It yields the protein CATIEGGTDTQYF. The chain carries TRBV28 and TRBJ2-3, with D possibly matching TRBD2 (5 bases). This CDR3 contains 13 residues. Germline-derived CDR1 and CDR2 are MDHEN and SYDVKM. With 10 bases removed from V and 1 base from J, the gap between germline ends came to 12 bases.